This T cell receptor (beta chain) was sequenced during a study of T cells in Graves' hyperthyroidism and ophthalmopathy. Findings and caveats of the study: The majority of expanded thyroid clonotypes above 0.001 also appeared in blood. Ophthalmopathy and stable hyperthyroidism were separated by a 13 V-J model.

The V segment lost 5 bases and the J segment 6 bases; nucleotides outside the gene matches: 13. The CDR3 has 16 amino acids. The germline CDR1 and CDR2 sequences are SQVTM and ANQGSEA. This clonotype was counted only a few times. The antigen remains unidentified. The hyperthyroidism patients had all been newly diagnosed, and their disease duration was under 2 months. Their ages ranged from 18 to 65 years. Amplification yielded TCR beta CDR3 regions, with RNA transcripts as the source. The TCR CDR3 was amplified in a first-round RT-PCR using the HTBI primer set. From the multiplex PCR reads, TCRdb called clonotypes with MiXCR, one entry per CDR3 protein. The sample lists hundreds of thousands of distinct CDR3 sequences; 14% to 15% were seen once.

The sequence was collected from a woman aged 25 to 39 with Graves' hyperthyroidism. The source material was blood. The chain uses TRBV29-1 and TRBJ2-1, with TRBD2 matching 10 bases. The CDR3 nucleotides are TGCAGCGTTCTTAAGCTAGCGGGAGATTGGGGCAATGAGCAGTTCTTC. Translation: CSVLKLAGDWGNEQFF.